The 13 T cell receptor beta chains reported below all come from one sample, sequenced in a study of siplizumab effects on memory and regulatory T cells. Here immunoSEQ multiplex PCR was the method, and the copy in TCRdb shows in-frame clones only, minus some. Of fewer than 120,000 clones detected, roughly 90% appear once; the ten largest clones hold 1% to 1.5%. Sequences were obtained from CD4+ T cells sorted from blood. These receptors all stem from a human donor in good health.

CDR3 region: CASLAGGVTGELFF. The CDR3 DNA reads TGTGCCAGCCTAGCGGGAGGAGTAACCGGGGAGCTGTTTTTT. The rearrangement uses TRBV2 and TRBJ2-2, with 11 bases identical to TRBD2. There are 14 residues in the CDR3. The germline gives CDR1 SNHLY, CDR2 FYNNEI. After removal of 8 bases from V and 5 bases from J, the junction contained 4 bases not matched to a gene.

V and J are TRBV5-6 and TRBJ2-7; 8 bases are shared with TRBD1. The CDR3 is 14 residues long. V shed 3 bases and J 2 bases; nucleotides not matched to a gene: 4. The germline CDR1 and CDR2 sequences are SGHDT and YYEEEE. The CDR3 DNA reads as TGTGCCAGCAGCTCCGGGACAGGAGCCTACGAGCAGTACTTC. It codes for CASSSGTGAYEQYF.

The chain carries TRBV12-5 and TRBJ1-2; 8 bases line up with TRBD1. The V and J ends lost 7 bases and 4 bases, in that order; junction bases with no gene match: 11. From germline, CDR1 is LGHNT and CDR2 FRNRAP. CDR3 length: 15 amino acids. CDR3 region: CASAREAGGFYGYTF. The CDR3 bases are TGTGCTAGTGCTAGAGAGGCAGGGGGCTTCTATGGCTACACCTTC.

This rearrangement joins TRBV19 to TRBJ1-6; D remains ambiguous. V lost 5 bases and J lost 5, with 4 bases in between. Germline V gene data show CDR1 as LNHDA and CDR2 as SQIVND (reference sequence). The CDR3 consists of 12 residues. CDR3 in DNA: TGTGCCAGTAGTCACAATAATTCACCCCTCCACTTT. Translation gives CASSHNNSPLHF.

This CDR3 is CATMGQYNTGELFF. The DNA of the CDR3 is TGTGCCACCATGGGACAGTACAACACCGGGGAGCTGTTTTTT. This chain connects TRBV15 to TRBJ2-2, with 7 bases fitting TRBD1. CDR1 and CDR2 from the germline V gene are LNHNV and YYDKDF (reference sequence). The trim removed 7 bases at V and 2 bases at J, leaving 4 bases unmatched. The CDR3 is 14 residues long.

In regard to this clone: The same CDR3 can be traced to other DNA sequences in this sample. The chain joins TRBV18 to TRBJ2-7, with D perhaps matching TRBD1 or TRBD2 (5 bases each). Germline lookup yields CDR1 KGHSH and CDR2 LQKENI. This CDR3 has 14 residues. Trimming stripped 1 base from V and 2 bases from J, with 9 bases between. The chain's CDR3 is CASSPRRDAYEQYF. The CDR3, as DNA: TGTGCCAGCTCACCACGCAGGGACGCCTACGAGCAGTACTTC.

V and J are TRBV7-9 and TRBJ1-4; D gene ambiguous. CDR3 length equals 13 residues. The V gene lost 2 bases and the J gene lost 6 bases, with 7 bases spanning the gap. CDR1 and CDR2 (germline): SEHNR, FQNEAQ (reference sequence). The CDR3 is CASSLWGDEKLFF. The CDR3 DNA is TGTGCCAGCAGCTTATGGGGAGATGAAAAACTGTTTTTT. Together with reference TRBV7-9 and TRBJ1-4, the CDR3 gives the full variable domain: DTGVSQNPRHKITKRGQNVTFRCDPISEHNRLYWYRQTLGQGPEFLTYFQNEAQLEKSRLLSDRFSAERPKGSFSTLEIQRTEQGDSAMYLCASSLWGDEKLFFGSGTQLSVL.

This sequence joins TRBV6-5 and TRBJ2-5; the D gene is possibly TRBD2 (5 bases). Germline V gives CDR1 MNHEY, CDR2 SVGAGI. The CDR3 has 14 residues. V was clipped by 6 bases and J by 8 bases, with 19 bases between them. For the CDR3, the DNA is TGTGCCAGCAGCAGAGAGGGCCTGGAGAGTACCCAGTACTTC. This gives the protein CASSREGLESTQYF.

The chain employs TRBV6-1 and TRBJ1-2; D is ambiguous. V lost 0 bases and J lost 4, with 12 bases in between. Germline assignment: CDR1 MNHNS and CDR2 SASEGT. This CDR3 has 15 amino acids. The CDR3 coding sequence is TGTGCCAGCAGTGAAGCCGTTGGGCTTCTCTATGGCTACACCTTC. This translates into CASSEAVGLLYGYTF.

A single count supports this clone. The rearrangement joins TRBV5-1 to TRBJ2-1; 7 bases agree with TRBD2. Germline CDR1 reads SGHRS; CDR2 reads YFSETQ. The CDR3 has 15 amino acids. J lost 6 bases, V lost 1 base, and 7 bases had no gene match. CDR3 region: CASSLISGTLNEQFF. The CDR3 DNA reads TGCGCCAGCAGCTTGATCAGCGGGACCCTCAATGAGCAGTTCTTC.

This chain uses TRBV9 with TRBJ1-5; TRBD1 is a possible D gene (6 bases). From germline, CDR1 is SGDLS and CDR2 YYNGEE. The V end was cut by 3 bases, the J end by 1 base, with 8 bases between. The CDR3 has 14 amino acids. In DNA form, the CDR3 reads TGTGCCAGCAGCGGAGGACAGAGCAATCAGCCCCAGCATTTT. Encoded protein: CASSGGQSNQPQHF.

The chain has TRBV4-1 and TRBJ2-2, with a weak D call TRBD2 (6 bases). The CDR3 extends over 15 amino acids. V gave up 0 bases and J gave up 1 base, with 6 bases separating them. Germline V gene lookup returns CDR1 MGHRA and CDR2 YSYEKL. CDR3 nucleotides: TGCGCCAGCAGCCAAGAGGGGGGGAACACCGGGGAGCTGTTTTTT. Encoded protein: CASSQEGGNTGELFF.

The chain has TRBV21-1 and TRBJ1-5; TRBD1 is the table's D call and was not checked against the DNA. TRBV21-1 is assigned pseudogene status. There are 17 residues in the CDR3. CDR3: CASSKGRTGDSNQPQHF. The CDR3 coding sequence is TGTGCCAGCAGCAAAGGACGGACAGGGGATAGCAATCAGCCCCAGCATTTT.